Shown below are 4 T cell receptor beta chains from a single sample sequenced in a study of long-term antiretroviral therapy in people with HIV. Sequencing used immunoSEQ v3.0 at survey level. Sequencing was performed with immunoSEQ multiplex PCR; in TCRdb, only in-frame clones are kept and a portion is missing. The repertoire holds tens of thousands of clones, more than 85% seen once, with around 7.8% in the top ten. This specimen consisted of unsorted PBMCs, obtained 4.4 years after starting antiretroviral therapy. All receptors come from a woman aged 45-59 years with HIV.

V and J are TRBV7-9 and TRBJ1-2; TRBD1 agrees at 7 bases. There are 14 residues in the CDR3. The trim removed 5 bases at V and 6 bases at J, leaving 9 bases unmatched. Germline assignment: CDR1 SEHNR and CDR2 FQNEAQ (reference sequence). Here the CDR3 reads CASSRKKDRDGYTF. CDR3 bases: TGTGCCAGCAGCCGTAAGAAAGACAGGGATGGCTACACCTTC.

The chain links TRBV5-1 to TRBJ2-7; TRBD2 matches 7 bases. Germline assignment: CDR1 SGHRS and CDR2 YFSETQ. The CDR3 sequence is 16 residues long. Germline trimming cut 5 bases from V and 0 bases from J; bases unmatched to any gene: 11. CDR3 DNA: TGCGCCAGCAGGAATGCAGCGGGGTCTAGCTCCTACGAGCAGTACTTC. It is translated as CASRNAAGSSSYEQYF.

V usage is TRBV25-1 and J usage is TRBJ2-2; 10 bases fit TRBD1. The trim removed 4 bases at V and 5 bases at J, leaving 4 bases unmatched. Germline loops: CDR1 MGHDK, CDR2 SYGVNS. This CDR3 has 15 residues. CDR3 nucleotides: TGTGCCAGCAGTGTCGACAGGGGGCGAACCGGGGAGCTGTTTTTT. It specifies CASSVDRGRTGELFF.

This chain connects TRBV7-2 to TRBJ2-3; no clear D. The CDR3 has 14 amino acids. The germline V gene has CDR1 SGHTA and CDR2 FQGNSA. Trimming took off 2 bases at V and 2 bases at J, with 8 bases between the two ends. This CDR3 reads CASSLSGTTDTQYF. The CDR3 DNA reads as TGTGCCAGCAGCTTATCGGGCACCACAGATACGCAGTATTTT.